The 21 T cell receptor beta chains below all came from one sample that was sequenced in a study of CD8+CD57+ T cells in acquired aplastic anemia (dated by TCRdb to the late 2010s). The instrument given in TCRdb is Illumina HiSeq 2000. Genomic DNA served as template for TCR beta VDJ combination and CDR3 sequence profiling. Using fastp trimming at Q25 and MiXCR clonotype assembly, TCRdb reanalyzed the public sequencing data and kept in-frame beta chains. Identical CDR3 proteins give one entry, which carries the most common genes and DNA. This sample gives hundreds of thousands of distinct CDR3 sequences in total; around 72% of them show up just once. In total, the top ten clones hold approximately 3.9% of the sample. Source material: sorted CD4+, CD8+, or CD8+CD57+ T cells (not recorded which) from PBMCs. The receptors come from a human donor in good health, serving as a control.

This clonotype was picked up one time. The CDR3 end shows no conserved phenylalanine or tryptophan, and so a read error is likely. This chain uses TRBV2 with TRBJ2-1; tentative D call: TRBD2 (6 bases). This CDR3 region has 15 residues. CDR1 is SNHLY, CDR2 FYNNEI, per germline. The ends were cut back, 8 bases at V and 11 bases at J, with 25 bases in the middle. CDR3 DNA: TGTGCCAGCGGGATAGCGGAGGGCGCTCACCATCAGCAGTTCTGC. It encodes CASGIAEGAHHQQFC.

This clonotype was observed many times. This chain connects TRBV2 to TRBJ1-2, with a possible D match to TRBD1 (6 bases). V was cut by 7 bases and J by 6 bases, with 12 bases left in between. Germline assignment: CDR1 SNHLY and CDR2 FYNNEI. The CDR3 spans 12 residues. In DNA form, the CDR3 reads TGTGCCAGCAAACAGGGTACGGATGGCTACACCTTC. Protein: CASKQGTDGYTF.

On this clonotype: At one end, the junction sequence differs from germline, possibly due to a read error. The chain is built from TRBV9 and TRBJ1-1; D remains unclear. Germline loops: CDR1 SGDLS, CDR2 YYNGEE. The CDR3 extends over 13 amino acids. The chain's CDR3 is CASSFGERTEATF. CDR3 DNA sequence: TGTGCTAGCAGCTTTGGAGAAAGGACTGAAGCCACCTTT.

This chain joins TRBV2 and TRBJ2-7, with TRBD2 matching over 10 bases. Germline V gives CDR1 SNHLY, CDR2 FYNNEI. The length of the CDR3 is 16 residues. The V and J ends lost 5 bases and 6 bases, in that order; junction bases with no gene match: 13. The CDR3 is CASSHSSGRGLGEQYF. The DNA of the CDR3 is TGTGCCAGCAGTCACTCCAGCGGGAGGGGTCTGGGCGAGCAGTACTTC.

This clonotype showed up just once. CDR3 residues: CSASGRARLYEQYF. Written as DNA, the CDR3 is TGCAGTGCTAGCGGACGCGCAAGGCTCTACGAGCAGTACTTC. This chain connects TRBV20-1 to TRBJ2-7; D gene ambiguous. Per the germline V gene, CDR1 is DFQATT and CDR2 is SNEGSKA (reference sequence). The CDR3 covers 14 residues. With 3 bases removed from V and 3 bases from J, the gap between germline ends came to 15 bases.

This clonotype turned up a few times. The J gene is TRBJ1-2, the V gene TRBV12-3 or TRBV12-4; 8 nucleotides agree with TRBD1. The CDR3 runs to 18 residues. After removal of 3 bases from V and 3 bases from J, the junction contained 15 bases not matched to a gene. The CDR3 here is CASSFTGQDRWEDYGYTF. The CDR3 DNA sequence: TGTGCCAGCAGTTTCACGGGACAGGATAGGTGGGAGGACTATGGCTACACCTTC.

Turning to this clonotype: The CDR3 does not close with the conserved phenylalanine or tryptophan, likely indicating a read error. Because the CDR3's place on the DNA is in doubt, the DNA is left out and the CDR3 is given as listed by TCRdb. This chain uses TRBV2 with TRBJ1-6; the table assigns TRBD1, which was not confirmed against the DNA. The CDR3 is made up of 15 amino acids, end residues included. CDR1 is SNHLY, CDR2 FYNNEI, per germline. Here the CDR3 reads CASSEGQKTEAFFEQ.

This sequence joins TRBV20-1 and TRBJ2-1; D perhaps matches TRBD2 (6 bases). The CDR3 has 15 amino acids. In germline, CDR1 is DFQATT, CDR2 SNEGSKA (reference sequence). V was pared by 8 bases and J by 7 bases, with 24 bases between. In DNA form, the CDR3 reads TGCAGTCCTGGTCGTGGAGGGATGTCCTGTAATGAGCAGTTCTTC. It specifies CSPGRGGMSCNEQFF.

The V call is TRBV19, the J call TRBJ2-2; D is unresolved. The V end was cut by 6 bases, the J end by 6 bases, with 17 bases between. Germline-derived CDR1 and CDR2 are LNHDA and SQIVND (reference sequence). This CDR3 has 15 residues. CDR3 nucleotide sequence: TGTGCCAGTAGAGGCAGTCCCCATTCCCCCGGGGAGCTGTTTTTT. This encodes CASRGSPHSPGELFF.

A single count supports this clonotype. The J gene is TRBJ2-7, the V gene TRBV25-1, with D uncertain. Germline-derived CDR1 and CDR2 are MGHDK and SYGVNS. The CDR3 contains 16 residues. DNA for the CDR3: TGTGCTACCAGTGGTACGCAAACAGCAAGCCCCTACGAGCAGTACTTC. It translates to CATSGTQTASPYEQYF.

The J gene is TRBJ1-4, the V gene TRBV12-3 or TRBV12-4; D is possibly TRBD1 (6 bases). The CDR3 contains 18 residues. V was cut by 5 bases and J by 12 bases, with 31 bases left in between. DNA for the CDR3: TGTGCCAGCAGTGAATTGGGGTCGGTGTGCGGACAGTACTTCGAACTGTTTTTT. Protein sequence: CASSELGSVCGQYFELFF.

This clonotype was detected many times. The V and J genes are TRBV3-1 and TRBJ2-7, with 9 bases identical to TRBD2. After removal of 0 bases from V and 5 bases from J, the junction contained 5 bases not matched to a gene. The CDR3 extends over 15 amino acids. Looked up from germline, CDR1 is LGHDT and CDR2 is YNNKEL (reference sequence). This CDR3 is CASSQEGTSIHEQYF. CDR3 DNA: TGTGCCAGCAGCCAAGAAGGGACTAGCATCCACGAGCAGTACTTC.

This clonotype was seen just once. The rearrangement uses TRBV7-9 and TRBJ2-1; D may be TRBD1 or TRBD2 (5 bases each). The DNA end is a closer match to TRBJ2-7, so the J assignment may be wrong. This CDR3 has 13 residues. CDR1 is SEHNR, CDR2 FQNEAQ, per germline (reference sequence). CDR3 residues: CASSAGTYDAQYF. The CDR3, as DNA: TGTGCCAGCAGTGCAGGGACCTACGATGCGCAGTACTTC.

The V call is TRBV7-2, the J call TRBJ2-3; D unclear. Germline V CDR1 and CDR2: SGHTA, FQGNSA. This CDR3 spans 15 amino acids. The V end was cut by 1 base, the J end by 15 bases, with 23 bases between. CDR3 amino acids: CASSLDREKLVFGYF. In nucleotides, the CDR3 is TGTGCCAGCAGCTTAGACCGTGAAAAACTGGTTTTTGGCTATTTT.

The rearrangement links TRBV5-5 to TRBJ1-2; 7 bases line up with TRBD1. The length of the CDR3 is 16 residues. CDR1 SGHKS and CDR2 YYEKEE come from the germline V gene (reference sequence). With 0 bases clipped from V and 1 base from J, the junction kept 6 bases outside the gene matches. The CDR3 region has the DNA TGTGCCAGCAGCTTGGAGCAGGGACAGCTTAACTATGGCTACACCTTC. This gives the protein CASSLEQGQLNYGYTF.

This clonotype came up a few times. V gene TRBV19 combines with J gene TRBJ1-3, with D perhaps matching TRBD1 (6 bases). The V gene lost 7 bases and the J gene lost 16 bases, with 35 bases spanning the gap. The CDR3 totals 17 residues. Looked up from germline, CDR1 is LNHDA and CDR2 is SQIVND (reference sequence). This chain's CDR3 is CASTPGDTGAGNTIYYF. Written as DNA, the CDR3 is TGTGCCAGTACCCCTGGGGATACGGGGGCTGGAAACACCATATATTATTTT.

The table lists this clonotype with a few counts. The DNA for the CDR3 is TGTGCCAGCAGCCAAGATGTGAGCGGACCTTACTTCAATGAGCAGTTCTTC. Residues: CASSQDVSGPYFNEQFF. V gene TRBV14 combines with J gene TRBJ2-1, with a weak D call TRBD2 (5 bases). This CDR3 comprises 17 residues. CDR1 is SGHDN, CDR2 FVKESK, per germline. V was clipped by 0 bases and J by 6 bases, with 18 bases between them.

The chain's CDR3 is CASSQFMANNSPLHF. CDR3 bases: TGTGCCAGCAGCCAATTTATGGCCAACAATTCACCCCTCCACTTT. The chain uses TRBV5-5 and TRBJ1-6, with D uncertain. Germline V CDR1 and CDR2: SGHKS, YYEKEE (reference sequence). The germline V and J ends were trimmed by 4 bases and 7 bases, with 15 bases remaining between them. CDR3 size: 15 residues.

The J gene is TRBJ2-7, the V gene TRBV7-2, with 8 positions matching TRBD1. This CDR3 spans 15 amino acids. The germline V gene encodes CDR1 SGHTA and CDR2 FQGNSA. V was clipped by 4 bases and J by 7 bases; unmatched bases: 12. The DNA of the CDR3 is TGTGCCAGCAGCTCAGGGGGCCCCCAAAGGTATGAGCAGTACTTC. It codes for CASSSGGPQRYEQYF. Full variable domain (missing parts from reference TRBV7-2 and TRBJ2-7): GAGVSQSPSNKVTEKGKDVELRCDPISGHTALYWYRQSLGQGLEFLIYFQGNSAPDKSGLPSDRFSAERTGGSVSTLTIQRTQQEDSAVYLCASSSGGPQRYEQYFGPGTRLTVT.

To note about this clonotype: A read error is likely, as this CDR3 ends without the conserved phenylalanine or tryptophan. It is unclear where the CDR3 begins or ends on the DNA, so no DNA is shown, and the CDR3 is as TCRdb lists it. The chain employs TRBV7-9 and TRBJ1-1; the D call TRBD1 from the table was never checked on the DNA. The V gene's germline CDR1 is SEHNR and CDR2 FQNEAQ (reference sequence). The CDR3 has 13 residues if both end residues are counted. The CDR3: CASSLGLTAESNH.

The rearrangement uses TRBV9 and TRBJ2-3, with 8 bases identical to TRBD2. Germline V gene sequence: CDR1 SGDLS, CDR2 YYNGEE. The CDR3 has 14 amino acids. J gave up 4 bases and V 4 bases, and 5 bases lay outside the gene matches. The CDR3 DNA sequence: TGTGCCAGCAGCCCTCGGGGGGGGGCAGATACGCAGTATTTT. This sequence encodes CASSPRGGADTQYF.